A single sample gave rise to the 18 T cell receptor beta chains below, sequenced in a study of blood T cell repertoires in COVID-19. TCRdb keeps only in-frame clones here, not all; method: immunoSEQ multiplex PCR. Here the sample spans some 500,000 clones, approximately 87% being singletons. Source material: PBMCs or T cells enriched from blood (not recorded which). The receptors shown here come from a woman between 40 and 55 years old who had recovered from COVID-19.

Points on this clone: Other DNA sequences within the sample encode an identical CDR3. The gene calls are TRBV29-1 and TRBJ2-2; 8 nucleotides line up with TRBD1. Germline lookup yields CDR1 SQVTM and CDR2 ANQGSEA. The CDR3 spans 12 residues. J lost 4 bases, V lost 6 bases, and 1 base had no gene match. CDR3 sequence (DNA): TGCAGCGTAACAGGGGGCACCGGGGAGCTGTTTTTT. Its translation: CSVTGGTGELFF.

V and J are TRBV19 and TRBJ2-2, with TRBD1 as a possible D gene (6 bases). The length of the CDR3 is 18 residues. V lost 1 base, J lost 5 bases, and 20 bases lay in between. CDR1 is LNHDA and CDR2 is SQIVND in the germline V gene (reference sequence). In DNA, the CDR3 is TGTGCCAGTAGTATAGTAAGGGGGTACGAAAGAAGGACCGGGGAGCTGTTTTTT. It is translated as CASSIVRGYERRTGELFF.

The chain recombines TRBV6-6 with TRBJ2-3, with 9 bases identical to TRBD2. The J segment lost 1 base and the V segment lost 4 bases, leaving 3 bases of the junction unmatched. The germline CDR1 and CDR2 sequences are MNHNY and SVGAGI (reference sequence). The CDR3 extends over 15 amino acids. The CDR3 coding sequence is TGTGCCAGCAGTTTTCGGACTAGCGGCACAGATACGCAGTATTTT. Amino acid sequence: CASSFRTSGTDTQYF.

The J gene is TRBJ1-2, the V gene TRBV6-6; D call uncertain. This CDR3 comprises 11 residues. Trimming took off 5 bases at V and 8 bases at J, with 9 bases between the two ends. The germline gives CDR1 MNHNY, CDR2 SVGAGI (reference sequence). The CDR3 protein is CASSQFQGYTF. The CDR3 DNA sequence: TGTGCCAGCAGTCAATTTCAAGGCTACACCTTC.

The rearrangement uses TRBV27 and TRBJ2-5; possibly TRBD1 for D (5 bases). Trimming cost V 6 bases and J 5 bases, with 25 bases left between them. Germline V lookup: CDR1 MNHEY, CDR2 SMNVEV (reference sequence). The CDR3 has 17 residues. The CDR3 region has the DNA TGTGCCAGCAGCCCTAGGGGCATTTCGCGAATCGGGGAGACCCAGTACTTC. Protein: CASSPRGISRIGETQYF.

The chain has TRBV19 and TRBJ2-1; D might be TRBD2 (5 bases). Germline V lookup: CDR1 LNHDA, CDR2 SQIVND (reference sequence). The length of the CDR3 is 12 residues. Trimming left V 3 bases short and J 8 bases short, with 8 bases between. The CDR3 DNA reads as TGTGCCAGTAGTATCCAACTAGATGAGCAGTTCTTC. The encoded protein is CASSIQLDEQFF.

This clone has only one observation. This CDR3 is CASSDQGSETQYF. As DNA, the CDR3 is TGTGCCAGCAGTGACCAGGGTTCAGAGACCCAGTACTTC. The chain employs TRBV2 and TRBJ2-5; the D gene is possibly TRBD1 (5 bases). Germline CDR1 reads SNHLY; CDR2 reads FYNNEI. The CDR3 length is 13 residues. V gave up 3 bases and J gave up 4 bases, with 9 bases separating them.

V and J are TRBV3-1 (or the pseudogene TRBV3-2) and TRBJ2-7; no definite D call. Per the germline V gene, CDR1 is LGHDT and CDR2 is YNNKEL (reference sequence). This CDR3 region has 15 residues. Between the trimmed V and J ends, which lost 3 bases and 1 base, there was a span of 13 bases. CDR3 coding DNA: TGTGCCAGCAGCCAGGTCAGGCGTTTTTCCTACGAGCAGTACTTC. Translating it yields CASSQVRRFSYEQYF.

The chain combines TRBV19 with TRBJ1-2; 9 nucleotides match TRBD1. The germline V gene encodes CDR1 LNHDA and CDR2 SQIVND (reference sequence). The CDR3 spans 15 residues. V gave up 1 base and J gave up 7 bases; unmatched junction bases: 7. DNA of the CDR3: TGTGCCAGTAGTATAGTCCCACAGGGGGCGGTTGGCTACACCTTC. As protein: CASSIVPQGAVGYTF.

The chain couples TRBV30 to TRBJ2-1; D remains unclear. From germline, CDR1 is GTSNPN and CDR2 SVGIG (reference sequence). The CDR3 has 12 residues. Trimming left V 0 bases short and J 7 bases short, with 7 bases between. DNA of the CDR3: TGTGCCTGGAGTGTTCGAGAAAATGAGCAGTTCTTC. As protein: CAWSVRENEQFF.

V is TRBV5-6 and J is TRBJ2-3, with 8 bases that match TRBD2. V gave up 4 bases and J gave up 6 bases; unmatched junction bases: 7. The CDR3 runs to 14 residues. CDR1 is SGHDT, CDR2 YYEEEE, per germline. The CDR3 bases are TGTGCCAGCAGCCAGCGGGGGTCGGCTGATACGCAGTATTTT. Amino acid sequence: CASSQRGSADTQYF.

The chain combines TRBV6-5 with TRBJ1-1; 9 nucleotides align to TRBD1. The CDR3 totals 14 residues. Germline V lookup: CDR1 MNHEY, CDR2 SVGAGI. Germline trimming cut 6 bases from V and 7 bases from J; bases unmatched to any gene: 9. The CDR3 DNA is TGTGCCAGCAGCTCCGGGACAGGGCCTTTTGAAGCTTTCTTT. Its translation is CASSSGTGPFEAFF.

V gene TRBV7-2 combines with J gene TRBJ2-7, with 9 bases matching TRBD2. This CDR3 is 15 amino acids long. Germline-derived CDR1 and CDR2 are SGHTA and FQGNSA. Trimming at V came to 3 bases and at J to 3 bases, leaving 6 bases not matched to a gene. DNA of the CDR3: TGTGCCAGCAGCTTGCGGACTAGCGCTAGCTACGAGCAGTACTTC. This codes for CASSLRTSASYEQYF.

The chain combines TRBV27 with TRBJ2-7; 9 nucleotides line up with TRBD1. The CDR3 totals 14 residues. Trimming cost V 3 bases and J 5 bases; bases outside gene matches: 5. Looked up from germline, CDR1 is MNHEY and CDR2 is SMNVEV (reference sequence). Here the CDR3 DNA reads TGTGCCAGCAGTTTTTGGGACAGGGCCAACGAGCAGTACTTC. The encoded protein is CASSFWDRANEQYF.

The count of this clone is one. The chain has TRBV30 and TRBJ2-3; perhaps TRBD2 as D (5 bases). Germline CDR1 and CDR2: GTSNPN and SVGIG (reference sequence). Trimming cost V 5 bases and J 8 bases, with 20 bases left between them. The CDR3 is made up of 14 amino acids. CDR3 sequence: CAWDLDPPGGTQYF. The CDR3 DNA is TGTGCCTGGGACCTGGACCCCCCAGGAGGTACGCAGTATTTT.

Comments on this clone: This CDR3 is also generated by other DNA sequences in the sample. The gene calls are TRBV19 and TRBJ2-7, with 7 bases aligning to TRBD2. This CDR3 has 14 amino acids. Germline CDR1 is LNHDA and CDR2 is SQIVND (reference sequence). Trimming cost V 1 base and J 3 bases; bases outside gene matches: 3. CDR3 DNA sequence: TGTGCCAGTAGTATAGGGGGGAGGGTCTACGAGCAGTACTTC. It yields the protein CASSIGGRVYEQYF.

This chain joins TRBV30 and TRBJ1-1; TRBD1 is a possible D gene (6 bases). With 2 bases removed from V and 1 base from J, the gap between germline ends came to 8 bases. Germline assignment: CDR1 GTSNPN and CDR2 SVGIG (reference sequence). The CDR3 sequence is 13 residues long. The CDR3 nucleotides are TGTGCCTGGAGTCGAGGGGGGAACACTGAAGCTTTCTTT. This translates into CAWSRGGNTEAFF.

V usage is TRBV23-1 and J usage is TRBJ2-6, with a weak D call TRBD2 (6 bases). TRBV23-1 is marked as an open reading frame, function uncertain. This CDR3 is 20 amino acids long. V was pared by 7 bases and J by 0 bases, with 25 bases between. CDR3 sequence (DNA): TGCGCCAGCACCGAAGTAGTGGGGGGACCGACCGACTCTGGGGCCAACGTCCTGACTTTC. Protein: CASTEVVGGPTDSGANVLTF.